Presented here are 21 T cell receptor beta chains from one specimen sequenced in a study of cytotoxic CD8 clonotypes in ibrutinib-treated CLL. Sequencing was performed with immunoSEQ multiplex PCR; in TCRdb, only in-frame clones are kept and a portion is missing. In the table there are roughly 330,000 clones, 67% of which are singletons. Material: PBMCs, obtained after 36 months of ibrutinib treatment. The receptors derive from a human donor with chronic lymphocytic leukemia.

This clone appeared a few times. This rearrangement joins TRBV4-1 to TRBJ2-2, with D perhaps TRBD1 or TRBD2 (5 bases each). The CDR3 covers 16 residues. The germline gives CDR1 MGHRA, CDR2 YSYEKL. V lost 4 bases and J 2 bases, leaving 14 bases between the germline ends. The CDR3 region is CASSRSPGPNTGELFF. The CDR3 DNA follows: TGCGCCAGCAGCCGAAGCCCGGGACCCAACACCGGGGAGCTGTTTTTT.

The chain combines TRBV27 with TRBJ1-2; 7 nucleotides align to TRBD1. The CDR3 length is 16 residues. With V trimmed by 5 bases and J by 5 bases, 14 bases remained unmatched. Germline V gene sequence: CDR1 MNHEY, CDR2 SMNVEV (reference sequence). DNA for the CDR3: TGTGCCAGCAGTACAAAAGGGGGCTCGAACCTATATGGCTACACCTTC. It specifies CASSTKGGSNLYGYTF.

The V call is TRBV7-9, the J call TRBJ2-5; the D is unclear. CDR1 and CDR2 from the germline V gene are SEHNR and FQNEAQ (reference sequence). This CDR3 is 13 amino acids long. V was shortened by 3 bases and J by 3 bases, with 8 bases between the two germline ends. CDR3: CASSLPIEETQYF. Here the CDR3 DNA reads TGTGCCAGCAGCTTGCCCATAGAAGAGACCCAGTACTTC.

This clone was detected a few times. This chain joins TRBV15 and TRBJ2-3; 7 bases align to TRBD2. The CDR3 extends over 16 amino acids. CDR1 is LNHNV, CDR2 YYDKDF, per germline (reference sequence). After removal of 0 bases from V and 6 bases from J, the junction contained 9 bases not matched to a gene. The CDR3 nucleotides read TGTGCCACCAGCAGAGAAGAGGGGAGGGTCACGGATACGCAGTATTTT. It specifies CATSREEGRVTDTQYF.

The gene calls are TRBV13 and TRBJ2-7, with D tentatively TRBD2 (6 bases). The CDR3 has 14 amino acids. Germline-derived CDR1 and CDR2 are PRHDT and FYEKMQ (reference sequence). V shed 3 bases and J shed 3 bases, with 12 bases lying between them. This chain's CDR3 is CASSLGLSLYEQYF. As DNA, the CDR3 is TGTGCCAGCAGCTTGGGACTCTCGCTCTACGAGCAGTACTTC.

This clone has only one observation. The chain links TRBV5-6 to TRBJ2-5; D uncertain. Germline V gene data show CDR1 as SGHDT and CDR2 as YYEEEE. The CDR3 extends over 12 amino acids. The V end was cut by 4 bases, the J end by 5 bases, with 9 bases between. CDR3 nucleotide sequence: TGTGCCAGCAGCGGAGTAGGGGAGACCCAGTACTTC. It encodes CASSGVGETQYF.

The rearrangement joins TRBV2 to TRBJ1-1, with 7 bases lining up with TRBD1. This CDR3 contains 13 residues. Germline loops: CDR1 SNHLY, CDR2 FYNNEI. J lost 1 base, V lost 7 bases, and 3 bases had no gene match. DNA of the CDR3: TGTGCCAGCAAATCAGGGGGGAACACTGAAGCTTTCTTT. Translated, it gives CASKSGGNTEAFF.

The rearrangement joins TRBV9 to TRBJ2-1, with TRBD2 identical over 7 bases. V shed 6 bases and J 4 bases; nucleotides not matched to a gene: 10. There are 15 residues in the CDR3. Looked up from germline, CDR1 is SGDLS and CDR2 is YYNGEE. The CDR3 region is CASTLGGGGYNEQFF. As DNA, the CDR3 is TGTGCCAGCACCCTGGGCGGGGGAGGATACAATGAGCAGTTCTTC.

The chain links TRBV5-6 to TRBJ1-2; D gene ambiguous. Germline V gives CDR1 SGHDT, CDR2 YYEEEE. This CDR3 is 14 amino acids long. V was clipped by 0 bases and J by 8 bases, with 14 bases between them. CDR3 loop: CASSLGQQMGGYTF. CDR3 coding DNA: TGTGCCAGCAGCTTGGGGCAGCAAATGGGCGGCTACACCTTC.

The J gene is TRBJ1-6, the V gene TRBV5-6; D call uncertain. V lost 6 bases to trimming and J lost 4 bases, with 14 bases between them. From germline, CDR1 is SGHDT and CDR2 YYEEEE. CDR3 length: 15 amino acids. The CDR3 sequence: CASNPKSFYNSPLHF. The DNA of the CDR3 is TGTGCCAGCAACCCAAAGTCGTTTTATAATTCACCCCTCCACTTT.

This chain connects TRBV4-1 to TRBJ2-5, with 7 bases identical to TRBD2. Germline V CDR1 and CDR2: MGHRA, YSYEKL. V trimming: 5 bases; J trimming: 1 base; junction bases outside the gene matches: 10. This CDR3 spans 16 amino acids. The CDR3 sequence is CASSSPGGRVQETQYF. The CDR3 region has the DNA TGCGCCAGCAGCTCCCCGGGGGGTAGGGTCCAAGAGACCCAGTACTTC.

Only a few counts were recorded for this clone. A junction boundary mismatches the germline segment, possibly from a read error. The gene calls are TRBV7-3 and TRBJ2-7; 9 positions agree with TRBD1. The CDR3 has 12 residues. Germline CDR1 SGHTA, CDR2 FQGTGA. The CDR3 loop reads CASSSGQGLKHF. DNA for the CDR3: TGTGCCAGCAGCTCCGGACAGGGGTTGAAGCACTTC.

The rearrangement links TRBV19 to TRBJ2-1, with a tentative D call TRBD2 (6 bases). Trimming removed 5 bases at V and 3 bases at J, with 14 bases between. In germline, CDR1 is LNHDA, CDR2 SQIVND (reference sequence). This CDR3 has 15 residues. As DNA, the CDR3 is TGTGCCAGTAGTTCCCGACTAGTGGACTACAATGAGCAGTTCTTC. Translating gives CASSSRLVDYNEQFF.

The genes are TRBV5-8 and TRBJ2-1, with D possibly matching TRBD2 (6 bases). The germline V gene has CDR1 SGHTS and CDR2 YDEGEE. V lost 5 bases and J 3 bases, leaving 18 bases between the germline ends. The CDR3 is 16 residues long. The chain's CDR3 is CASRQYRLDLYNEQFF. CDR3 DNA sequence: TGTGCCAGCAGACAGTACCGACTAGATCTCTACAATGAGCAGTTCTTC.

V is TRBV6-6 and J is TRBJ2-7, with 9 positions matching TRBD2. CDR3 size: 16 residues. The germline CDR1 and CDR2 sequences are MNHNY and SVGAGI (reference sequence). The V and J ends lost 2 bases and 1 base, in that order; junction bases with no gene match: 6. The CDR3: CASSYVGAGGSYEQYF. CDR3 nucleotides: TGTGCCAGCAGTTACGTTGGAGCGGGGGGATCCTACGAGCAGTACTTC.

The table lists this clone with a few counts. The CDR3 reads CASSEAQGAEKLFF. CDR3 DNA sequence: TGTGCCAGCAGTGAAGCGCAAGGGGCAGAAAAACTGTTTTTT. This chain uses TRBV2 with TRBJ1-4; maybe TRBD1 (5 bases). Germline CDR1 reads SNHLY; CDR2 reads FYNNEI. The CDR3 totals 14 residues. Trimming shortened V by 0 bases and J by 8 bases, and 10 bases separated the two germline ends.

The V gene is TRBV27, the J gene TRBJ2-7; D is ambiguous. Germline V lookup: CDR1 MNHEY, CDR2 SMNVEV (reference sequence). With 3 bases removed from V and 6 bases from J, the gap between germline ends came to 12 bases. The CDR3 consists of 13 residues. Written as DNA, the CDR3 is TGTGCCAGCAGTTTCTCCGGGTCGGGCGAGCAGTACTTC. Protein: CASSFSGSGEQYF.

This chain uses TRBV5-1 with TRBJ1-4, with 7 bases matching TRBD1. Germline V gene sequence: CDR1 SGHRS, CDR2 YFSETQ. The CDR3 has 15 amino acids. The V and J ends lost 3 bases and 3 bases, in that order; junction bases with no gene match: 5. The CDR3 protein is CASSSTGVANEKLFF. CDR3 nucleotides: TGCGCCAGCAGCTCTACAGGGGTAGCTAATGAAAAACTGTTTTTT.

V and J are TRBV5-4 and TRBJ2-3; 13 nucleotides agree with TRBD2. Germline V gene lookup returns CDR1 SGHNT and CDR2 YYREEE (reference sequence). V lost 2 bases, J lost 4 bases, and 4 bases stayed unmatched. The CDR3 is 16 amino acids. The CDR3 is CASSFEGLAGADTQYF. The CDR3, as DNA: TGTGCCAGCAGCTTTGAAGGACTAGCGGGAGCAGATACGCAGTATTTT.

The gene calls are TRBV6-5 and TRBJ2-7, with 7 nucleotides matching TRBD2. Germline V gene lookup returns CDR1 MNHEY and CDR2 SVGAGI. V lost 2 bases to trimming and J lost 0 bases; unmatched junction nucleotides: 7. The CDR3 contains 16 residues. CDR3 sequence: CASSYNGGSRSYEQYF. The CDR3 DNA reads as TGTGCCAGCAGTTACAACGGGGGGAGCCGCTCCTACGAGCAGTACTTC.

This rearrangement joins TRBV6-1 to TRBJ2-7; 12 positions agree with TRBD1. This CDR3 is 13 amino acids long. Looked up from germline, CDR1 is MNHNS and CDR2 is SASEGT. The V segment lost 4 bases and the J segment 6 bases; nucleotides outside the gene matches: 1. The CDR3 region has the DNA TGTGCCAGCAGTGCGGGACAGGGGGCCGAGCAGTACTTC. The encoded protein is CASSAGQGAEQYF.